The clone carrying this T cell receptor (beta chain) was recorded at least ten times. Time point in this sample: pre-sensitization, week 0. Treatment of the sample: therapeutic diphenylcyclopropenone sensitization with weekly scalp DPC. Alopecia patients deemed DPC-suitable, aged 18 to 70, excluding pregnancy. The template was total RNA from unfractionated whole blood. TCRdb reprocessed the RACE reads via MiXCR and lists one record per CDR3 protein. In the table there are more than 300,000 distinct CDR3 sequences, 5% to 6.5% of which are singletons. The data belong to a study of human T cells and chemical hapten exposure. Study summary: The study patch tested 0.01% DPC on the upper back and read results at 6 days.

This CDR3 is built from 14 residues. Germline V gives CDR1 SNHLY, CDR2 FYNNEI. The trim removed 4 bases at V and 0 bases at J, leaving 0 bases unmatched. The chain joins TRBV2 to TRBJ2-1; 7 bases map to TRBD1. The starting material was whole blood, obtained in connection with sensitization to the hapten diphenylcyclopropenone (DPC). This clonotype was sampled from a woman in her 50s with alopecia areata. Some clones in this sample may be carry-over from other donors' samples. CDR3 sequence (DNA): TGTGCCAGCAGTGGACAGGGCTCCTACAATGAGCAGTTCTTC. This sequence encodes CASSGQGSYNEQFF.